Each of the 26 T cell receptor beta chains below was sequenced from the same sample in a study of chronic HIV infection and antiretroviral therapy. TCRdb reanalysed the 5' RACE reads using MiXCR and keeps one entry per CDR3 protein. This sample has about 31,000 distinct CDR3 sequences; around 8.6% occur once, and the top ten carry under 3%. The sequencing sample was made of peripheral blood. These receptors all stem from an adult who had HIV and had not received antiretroviral therapy, or was an uninfected healthy control (not recorded which).

This clonotype was seen a handful of times. V is TRBV4-1 and J is TRBJ1-1; 9 bases agree with TRBD1. The CDR3 is 13 amino acids. Germline assignment: CDR1 MGHRA and CDR2 YSYEKL. With V trimmed by 3 bases and J by 6 bases, 2 bases remained unmatched. The CDR3 protein is CASSQGTGPEAFF. In DNA, the CDR3 is TGCGCCAGCAGCCAGGGGACAGGGCCTGAAGCTTTCTTT.

This chain links TRBV28 with TRBJ1-2; D perhaps matches TRBD1 (5 bases). Trimming shortened V by 7 bases and J by 4 bases, and 25 bases separated the two germline ends. Germline V gene data show CDR1 as MDHEN and CDR2 as SYDVKM. The CDR3 contains 17 residues. CDR3 region: CASTQTGTVRARYGYTF. As DNA, the CDR3 is TGTGCCAGCACCCAAACCGGGACCGTCCGTGCCCGCTATGGCTACACCTTC.

This clonotype has a count of ten or more. The chain combines TRBV20-1 with TRBJ2-7; 11 bases align to TRBD1. The CDR3 has 13 residues. J was trimmed by 4 bases and V by 7 bases; bases with no gene match: 6. Looked up from germline, CDR1 is DFQATT and CDR2 is SNEGSKA (reference sequence). The CDR3 bases are TGCAGTGTCCCGGGACAGGGGGTTTACGAGCAGTACTTC. This encodes CSVPGQGVYEQYF.

The genes are TRBV29-1 and TRBJ2-3; D is unresolved. Germline CDR1 and CDR2: SQVTM and ANQGSEA. V lost 7 bases and J 5 bases, leaving 13 bases between the germline ends. CDR3 size: 12 residues. The CDR3 DNA sequence: TGCAGCGCCGGCCAATTGGGAGATACGCAGTATTTT. Protein product: CSAGQLGDTQYF.

This clonotype showed up many times. The chain combines TRBV27 with TRBJ2-3; TRBD1 might be the D (6 bases). Germline CDR1 and CDR2: MNHEY and SMNVEV (reference sequence). Trimming pared 1 base from V and 0 bases from J, leaving 14 bases between. The CDR3 loop spans 17 amino acids. The CDR3 sequence is CASSLLTGWGSTDTQYF. The CDR3 coding sequence is TGTGCCAGCAGTTTATTGACAGGCTGGGGTAGCACAGATACGCAGTATTTT.

The chain uses TRBV6-1 and TRBJ1-5, with D possibly matching TRBD1 (5 bases). The germline V gene has CDR1 MNHNS and CDR2 SASEGT. The V gene lost 2 bases and the J gene lost 13 bases, with 12 bases spanning the gap. CDR3 length equals 12 residues. CDR3 loop: CASSEFRGGQHF. The CDR3 nucleotides read TGTGCCAGCAGTGAATTTCGGGGCGGTCAGCATTTT.

This clonotype was recorded many times. The chain uses TRBV3-1 and TRBJ1-5, with 11 bases lining up with TRBD1. This CDR3 has 15 amino acids. From germline, CDR1 is LGHDT and CDR2 YNNKEL (reference sequence). Trimming removed 4 bases from V and 6 bases from J; junction bases left unmatched: 5. The CDR3 DNA reads as TGTGCCAGCAGCCCCCCGGGACAGGGGGGTCAGCCCCAGCATTTT. Amino acid sequence: CASSPPGQGGQPQHF.

Ten or more counts support this clonotype. The rearrangement uses TRBV4-1 and TRBJ1-1; D perhaps matches TRBD1 (6 bases). This CDR3 has 17 residues. V lost 5 bases and J 5 bases, leaving 24 bases between the germline ends. The germline V gene has CDR1 MGHRA and CDR2 YSYEKL. The CDR3 DNA is TGCGCCAGCAGCACGTCCGGACCCAACCAGGGGACGACTGAAGCTTTCTTT. Residues: CASSTSGPNQGTTEAFF.

This clonotype showed up many times. The chain links TRBV2 to TRBJ2-7; a weak D match, TRBD1 (5 bases). The CDR3 consists of 15 residues. Germline-derived CDR1 and CDR2 are SNHLY and FYNNEI. Trimming shortened V by 2 bases and J by 2 bases, and 13 bases separated the two germline ends. The CDR3 DNA reads as TGTGCCAGCAGTGAAATCGGTGCAGGGCCCTACGAGCAGTACTTC. Its protein is CASSEIGAGPYEQYF.

This clonotype has ten or more counts. The chain links TRBV20-1 to TRBJ1-1; D remains unclear. The CDR3 has 13 amino acids. Trimming cost V 8 bases and J 1 base, with 14 bases left between them. From germline, CDR1 is DFQATT and CDR2 SNEGSKA (reference sequence). The CDR3 here is CSPYTGTNTEAFF. The CDR3 DNA follows: TGCAGTCCCTACACCGGCACGAACACTGAAGCTTTCTTT.

This clonotype showed up many times. The chain uses TRBV6-2 or TRBV6-3 and TRBJ2-7; tentatively, D is TRBD1 or TRBD2 (5 bases each). Germline V gene lookup returns CDR1 MNHEY and CDR2 SVGEGT. The CDR3 is made up of 15 amino acids. V lost 7 bases and J lost 5, with 21 bases in between. The CDR3 is CASTNHPGPRHEQYF. The CDR3 DNA reads as TGTGCCAGCACCAACCACCCGGGACCGCGGCACGAGCAGTACTTC.

In this sample, this clonotype turned up many times. V and J are TRBV6-2 or TRBV6-3 and TRBJ2-7, with a tentative D call TRBD1 (6 bases). Trimming shortened V by 6 bases and J by 0 bases, and 15 bases separated the two germline ends. Germline V CDR1 and CDR2: MNHEY, SVGEGT. This CDR3 comprises 15 residues. CDR3 amino acids: CASRTGQSSSYEQYF. As DNA, the CDR3 is TGTGCCAGCAGGACCGGACAGAGCAGCTCCTACGAGCAGTACTTC.

Comment on this clonotype: This sequence may be a read error, since a much larger clone differs from it by one base. This sequence joins TRBV5-1 and TRBJ2-3; weak D call: TRBD2 (7 bases). The CDR3 runs 16 residues. From germline, CDR1 is SGHRS and CDR2 YFSETQ. The CDR3 bases are TGCGCCAGCAGGGGGGCGGGGGCCGAAAGCACAGATACGCATTATTTT. Its protein product is CASRGAGAESTDTHYF.

The chain employs TRBV12-3 or TRBV12-4 and TRBJ1-6; D is uncertain. This CDR3 comprises 16 residues. The V gene lost 2 bases and the J gene lost 7 bases, with 15 bases spanning the gap. The CDR3 DNA reads as TGTGCCAGCAGTTTATCGTCAGGTCGGGAAAATTCACCCCTCCACTTT. It codes for CASSLSSGRENSPLHF.

This clonotype was detected ten times or more. The CDR3 bases are TGTGCCAGCAGCTTAGTTCAGTTATGGGATGAGCAGTTCTTC. Protein: CASSLVQLWDEQFF. The chain couples TRBV7-9 to TRBJ2-1; D gene uncertain. This CDR3 region has 14 residues. The ends were cut back, 1 base at V and 8 bases at J, with 12 bases in the middle. From germline, CDR1 is SEHNR and CDR2 FQNEAQ (reference sequence).

This clonotype was seen ten or more times. The V call is TRBV9, the J call TRBJ2-7; 7 nucleotides align to TRBD1. Germline trimming cut 0 bases from V and 0 bases from J; bases unmatched to any gene: 3. Germline V gene sequence: CDR1 SGDLS, CDR2 YYNGEE. The CDR3 loop spans 15 amino acids. The CDR3 coding sequence is TGTGCCAGCAGCGTAGCCGGGGACAGCTCCTACGAGCAGTACTTC. Protein product: CASSVAGDSSYEQYF.

The chain links TRBV29-1 to TRBJ1-1; D is unclear. The CDR3 has 10 amino acids. The V gene lost 6 bases and the J gene lost 2 bases, with 4 bases spanning the gap. CDR1 SQVTM and CDR2 ANQGSEA come from the germline V gene. CDR3: CSVFNTEAFF. The CDR3 nucleotides are TGCAGCGTCTTTAACACTGAAGCTTTCTTT.

The DNA for the CDR3 is TGTGCCAGCAGGCCGACCCTCCTCTCTAGCTCCGAGCAGTACTTC. Translating it yields CASRPTLLSSSEQYF. The genes are TRBV12-3 or TRBV12-4 and TRBJ2-7, with D possibly being TRBD2 (5 bases). Trimming removed 6 bases from V and 6 bases from J, with 21 bases in between. This CDR3 is built from 15 residues.

This clonotype was observed many times. The chain joins TRBV24-1 to TRBJ2-1; 9 nucleotides match TRBD2. The V gene end was trimmed by 3 bases and the J gene end by 6 bases; junction bases not matched to a gene: 17. CDR3 length equals 19 residues. Looked up from germline, CDR1 is KGHDR and CDR2 is SFDVKD. The CDR3 bases are TGTGCCACCAGTGATAATATGGGGACTAGCCGGAATGGAGCCAATGAGCAGTTCTTC. This gives the protein CATSDNMGTSRNGANEQFF.

This clonotype has a handful of counts. The CDR3 is CSAPREGHGGDTQYF. CDR3 nucleotide sequence: TGCAGTGCCCCGAGGGAGGGCCACGGGGGAGATACGCAGTATTTT. V is TRBV20-1 and J is TRBJ2-3, with 7 positions matching TRBD2. The CDR3 spans 15 residues. The junction had 14 bases not matched to a gene; V was cut back by 6 bases and J by 5 bases. Germline CDR1 reads DFQATT; CDR2 reads SNEGSKA (reference sequence).

This clonotype was counted a few times. The chain carries TRBV7-2 and TRBJ2-1; 7 bases fit TRBD1. The CDR3 runs to 15 residues. Germline V gene sequence: CDR1 SGHTA, CDR2 FQGNSA. Trimming at V came to 4 bases and at J to 0 bases, leaving 3 bases not matched to a gene. In DNA, the CDR3 is TGTGCCAGCAGCTCGGGACAGAGCTCCTACAATGAGCAGTTCTTC. Its translation: CASSSGQSSYNEQFF.

Many counts were recorded for this clonotype. The rearrangement uses TRBV6-5 and TRBJ1-5; D ambiguous. This CDR3 spans 13 amino acids. In germline, CDR1 is MNHEY, CDR2 SVGAGI. V was trimmed by 11 bases and J by 3 bases, leaving 14 bases between them. The CDR3 loop is CAGCWGFNQPQHF. DNA for the CDR3: TGTGCCGGATGCTGGGGATTCAATCAGCCCCAGCATTTT.

This clonotype was counted a few times. The chain combines TRBV29-1 with TRBJ1-4, with 7 bases fitting TRBD1. V dropped 4 bases and J dropped 4; count of bases not matched to a gene: 9. The CDR3 loop spans 15 amino acids. CDR1 is SQVTM and CDR2 is ANQGSEA in the germline V gene. The CDR3 DNA reads TGCAGCGTTGGCGTTTTCGGGACAGTTAATGAAAAACTGTTTTTT. It is translated as CSVGVFGTVNEKLFF.

The chain is built from TRBV7-2 and TRBJ1-5; D is ambiguous. This CDR3 has 14 residues. V lost 1 base to trimming and J lost 2 bases, with 6 bases between them. Germline V gene data show CDR1 as SGHTA and CDR2 as FQGNSA. The CDR3: CASSLVRGNQPQHF. As DNA, the CDR3 is TGTGCCAGCAGCTTAGTCCGTGGCAATCAGCCCCAGCATTTT.

The chain combines TRBV6-2 or TRBV6-3 with TRBJ2-1; possible D gene TRBD2, 5 bases. V was clipped by 2 bases and J by 8 bases, with 19 bases between them. The CDR3 loop spans 16 amino acids. CDR1 and CDR2 (germline): MNHEY, SVGEGT. In DNA, the CDR3 is TGTGCCAGCAGTTACCCCCATAGGAGGAGCGGTGATGAGCAGTTCTTC. Translated, it gives CASSYPHRRSGDEQFF.

J is TRBJ2-5 and V is TRBV7-4; 7 bases align to TRBD1. The length of the CDR3 is 13 residues. After removal of 1 base from V and 11 bases from J, the junction contained 7 bases not matched to a gene. The germline V gene has CDR1 SGHVT and CDR2 SQSDAQ. CDR3 sequence: CASSLDRGMEQYF. CDR3 nucleotide sequence: TGTGCCAGCAGCTTAGACAGGGGTATGGAACAGTACTTC.